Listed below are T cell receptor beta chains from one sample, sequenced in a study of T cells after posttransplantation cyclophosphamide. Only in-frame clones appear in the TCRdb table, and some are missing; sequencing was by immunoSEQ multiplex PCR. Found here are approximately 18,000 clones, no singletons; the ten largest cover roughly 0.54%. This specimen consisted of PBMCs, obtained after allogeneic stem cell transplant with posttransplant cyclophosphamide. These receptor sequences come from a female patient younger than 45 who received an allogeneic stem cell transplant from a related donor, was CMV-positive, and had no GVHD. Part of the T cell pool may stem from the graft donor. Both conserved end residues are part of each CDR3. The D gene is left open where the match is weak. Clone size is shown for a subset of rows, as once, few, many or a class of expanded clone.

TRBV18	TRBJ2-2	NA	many	CASSIQGRAGELFF	TGTGCCAGCTCAATACAGGGAAGGGCCGGGGAGCTGTTTTTT
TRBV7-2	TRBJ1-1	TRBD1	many	CASSPRQGMNTEAFF	TGTGCCAGCAGCCCCCGACAGGGGATGAACACTGAAGCTTTCTTT
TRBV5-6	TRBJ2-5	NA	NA	CASSFFTRQETQYF	TGTGCCAGCAGCTTTTTTACGAGACAAGAGACCCAGTACTTC
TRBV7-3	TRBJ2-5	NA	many	CASSLMASETQYF	TGTGCCAGCAGCTTAATGGCCTCGGAGACCCAGTACTTC
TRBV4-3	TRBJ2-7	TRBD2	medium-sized	CASSQDLGLAYEQYF	TGCGCCAGCAGCCAAGATCTAGGACTAGCCTACGAGCAGTACTTC
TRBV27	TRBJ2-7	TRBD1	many	CASSLDRVSYEQYF	TGTGCCAGCAGTTTAGACAGGGTTTCCTACGAGCAGTACTTC
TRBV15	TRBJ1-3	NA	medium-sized	CATSREQAGTGNTIYF	TGTGCCACCAGCAGAGAACAGGCAGGGACTGGAAACACCATATATTTT
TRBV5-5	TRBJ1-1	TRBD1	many	CASSLDRGEAFF	TGTGCCAGCAGCTTGGACAGGGGTGAAGCTTTCTTT
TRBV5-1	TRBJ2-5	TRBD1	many	CASSRGTGFFQETQYF	TGCGCCAGCAGCCGAGGGACAGGGTTTTTCCAAGAGACCCAGTACTTC
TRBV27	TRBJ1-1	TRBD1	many	CASSSRGPRNTEAFF	TGTGCCAGCAGTTCCAGGGGGCCGAGGAACACTGAAGCTTTCTTT
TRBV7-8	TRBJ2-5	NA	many	CASSSPRSGAEETQYF	TGTGCCAGCAGCTCCCCCAGGTCAGGGGCCGAAGAGACCCAGTACTTC
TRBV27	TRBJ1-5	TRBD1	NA	CASSLSPFLRGRGGQPQHF	TGTGCCAGCAGTTTATCCCCGTTTTTAAGGGGGCGCGGTGGTCAGCCCCAGCATTTT
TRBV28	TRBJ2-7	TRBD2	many	CASSPGLAGSEQYF	TGTGCCAGCAGTCCGGGACTAGCGGGGTCCGAGCAGTACTTC
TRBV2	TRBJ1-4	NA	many	CASSQQGPNEKLFF	TGTGCCAGCAGTCAACAGGGTCCTAATGAAAAACTGTTTTTT
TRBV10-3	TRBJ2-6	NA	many	CAISEGGSGANVLTF	TGTGCCATCAGTGAGGGCGGCTCTGGGGCCAACGTCCTGACTTTC
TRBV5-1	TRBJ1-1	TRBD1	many	CASSQTGGNTEAFF	TGCGCCAGCAGCCAGACAGGGGGGAACACTGAAGCTTTCTTT
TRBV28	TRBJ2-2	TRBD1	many	CASNPPMGQGESNTGELFF	TGTGCCAGCAACCCTCCTATGGGACAGGGGGAATCGAACACCGGGGAGCTGTTTTTT
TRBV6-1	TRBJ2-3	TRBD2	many	CASSENHLREITDTQYF	TGTGCCAGCAGTGAAAACCACCTGCGGGAGATCACAGATACGCAGTATTTT
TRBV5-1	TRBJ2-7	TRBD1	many	CASRFSGGGEQYF	TGCGCCAGCAGGTTTTCAGGGGGCGGTGAGCAGTACTTC
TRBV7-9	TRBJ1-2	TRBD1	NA	CASSRPDRGTRGYTF	TGTGCCAGCAGCCGCCCCGACAGGGGAACTAGGGGCTACACCTTC
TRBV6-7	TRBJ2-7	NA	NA	CASRRDNSYEQYF	TGTGCCAGCAGAAGGGACAACTCCTACGAGCAGTACTTC
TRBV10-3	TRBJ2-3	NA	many	CAIKGGTGSTDTQYF	TGTGCCATCAAGGGAGGTACTGGAAGCACAGATACGCAGTATTTT
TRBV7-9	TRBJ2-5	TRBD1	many	CASTSDRGPETQYF	TGTGCCAGCACATCTGACAGGGGGCCAGAGACCCAGTACTTC
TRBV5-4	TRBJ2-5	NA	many	CASSLAEYGTQYF	TGTGCCAGCAGCTTAGCGGAGTACGGGACCCAGTACTTC
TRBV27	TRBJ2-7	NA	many	CASSYPSSLTRGYEQYF	TGTGCCAGCAGTTATCCATCTTCCTTGACGAGAGGCTACGAGCAGTACTTC
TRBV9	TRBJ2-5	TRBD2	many	CASSSPSGLETQYF	TGTGCCAGCAGCTCCCCTAGCGGGCTAGAGACCCAGTACTTC
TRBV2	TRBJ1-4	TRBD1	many	CASRRTRTGNEKLFF	TGTGCCAGCAGAAGGACTCGGACAGGCAATGAAAAACTGTTTTTT
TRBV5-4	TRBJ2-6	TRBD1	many	CASSSRQGPSSGANVLTF	TGTGCCAGCAGCTCCCGACAGGGCCCTTCCTCTGGGGCCAACGTCCTGACTTTC
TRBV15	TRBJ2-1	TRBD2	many	CATSSGLAGDVGEQFF	TGTGCCACCAGCAGCGGGCTAGCGGGAGACGTCGGTGAGCAGTTCTTC
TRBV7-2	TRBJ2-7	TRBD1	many	CASSFGTERYEQYF	TGTGCCAGCAGCTTTGGGACAGAACGCTACGAGCAGTACTTC
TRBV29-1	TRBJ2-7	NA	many	CSVLGQISYEQYF	TGCAGCGTTCTCGGACAGATCTCCTACGAGCAGTACTTC
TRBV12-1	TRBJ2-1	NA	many	CASSFRVEEGPSYNEQFF	TGTGCCAGCAGCTTTCGAGTAGAAGAGGGTCCCTCCTACAATGAGCAGTTCTTC
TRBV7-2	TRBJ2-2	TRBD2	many	CASRLAGGGGELFF	TGTGCCAGTAGACTAGCGGGAGGGGGCGGGGAGCTGTTTTTT
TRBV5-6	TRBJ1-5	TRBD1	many	CASSSQGAENQPQHF	TGTGCCAGCAGCTCACAGGGGGCGGAGAATCAGCCCCAGCATTTT
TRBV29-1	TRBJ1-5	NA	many	CIFNQPQHF	TGCATCTTCAATCAGCCCCAGCATTTT
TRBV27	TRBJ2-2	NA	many	CASGGTNTGELFF	TGTGCCAGCGGCGGGACGAACACCGGGGAGCTGTTTTTT
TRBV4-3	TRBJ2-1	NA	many	CASSQGPGKSYNEQFF	TGCGCCAGCAGCCAAGGGCCAGGGAAATCCTACAATGAGCAGTTCTTC
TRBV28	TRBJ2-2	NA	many	CASITNTGELFF	TGTGCCAGCATTACGAACACCGGGGAGCTGTTTTTT
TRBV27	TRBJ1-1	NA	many	CASSFLEGGLNTEAFF	TGTGCCAGCAGTTTCCTCGAGGGGGGGTTGAACACTGAAGCTTTCTTT
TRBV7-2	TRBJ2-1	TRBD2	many	CASNPGLAGMNEQFF	TGTGCCAGCAACCCCGGACTAGCGGGAATGAATGAGCAGTTCTTC
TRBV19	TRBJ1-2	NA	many	CASSFQGWNYGYTF	TGTGCCAGTAGTTTCCAGGGGTGGAACTATGGCTACACCTTC